The 29 T cell receptor beta chains reported below all come from one sample, sequenced in a study of blood T cell repertoires in COVID-19. Profiled with immunoSEQ multiplex PCR; TCRdb holds only in-frame clones, not every one. The sample lists 200,000 to 250,000 clones, nearly 90% occurring once. Sequencing was carried out using PBMCs or T cells enriched from blood (not recorded which). The receptors originated from a man under 40 who had recovered from COVID-19.

The chain is built from TRBV5-1 and TRBJ1-1; a possible D gene is TRBD1 (5 bases). Germline CDR1 and CDR2: SGHRS and YFSETQ. The V and J ends lost 0 bases and 0 bases respectively, with 12 bases between them. This CDR3 comprises 16 residues. The CDR3 sequence: CASSLEARVVNTEAFF. CDR3 bases: TGCGCCAGCAGCTTGGAGGCCAGGGTGGTGAACACTGAAGCTTTCTTT. Full variable domain (rest looked up from reference TRBV5-1 and TRBJ1-1): KAGVTQTPRYLIKTRGQQVTLSCSPISGHRSVSWYQQTPGQGLQFLFEYFSETQRNKGNFPGRFSGRQFSNSRSEMNVSTLELGDSALYLCASSLEARVVNTEAFFGQGTRLTVV.

The chain recombines TRBV7-2 with TRBJ2-7; 7 bases line up with TRBD1. This CDR3 has 15 amino acids. V was clipped by 6 bases and J by 3 bases; unmatched bases: 11. Germline V CDR1 and CDR2: SGHTA, FQGNSA. The CDR3 protein is CASSPTGTDFYEQYF. The CDR3 DNA reads as TGTGCCAGCAGTCCGACCGGGACAGATTTCTACGAGCAGTACTTC.

The sample holds one count of this clone. V gene TRBV19 combines with J gene TRBJ1-5; TRBD1 might be the D (6 bases). Between the trimmed V and J ends, which lost 7 bases and 5 bases, there was a span of 15 bases. The CDR3 extends over 14 amino acids. CDR1 is LNHDA and CDR2 is SQIVND in the germline V gene (reference sequence). In DNA, the CDR3 is TGTGCCAGTAATACGGGACAATCACATCAGCCCCAGCATTTT. Translated, it gives CASNTGQSHQPQHF.

The J gene is TRBJ2-3, the V gene TRBV5-1; possibly TRBD2 for D (6 bases). V was clipped by 2 bases and J by 1 base, with 14 bases between them. Germline-derived CDR1 and CDR2 are SGHRS and YFSETQ. The CDR3 runs to 16 residues. In DNA form, the CDR3 reads TGCGCCAGCAGCTTACTGGGGACTCGGGGCACAGATACGCAGTATTTT. Residues: CASSLLGTRGTDTQYF.

CDR3 DNA: TGCGCCAGCAGCCAAGATCTACGGGGGACCCAGTACTTC. Its protein product is CASSQDLRGTQYF. The V gene is TRBV4-1, the J gene TRBJ2-5; TRBD2 might be the D (5 bases). The CDR3 has 13 residues. Trimming stripped 0 bases from V and 7 bases from J, with 9 bases between. Germline CDR1 MGHRA, CDR2 YSYEKL.

The V gene is TRBV11-2, the J gene TRBJ1-1; 8 nucleotides align to TRBD1. Unmatched junction bases numbered 11, after V lost 8 bases and J lost 12 bases. This CDR3 is 12 amino acids long. Per the germline V gene, CDR1 is SGHAT and CDR2 is FQNNGV. CDR3 nucleotides: TGTGCCAGCGGCCACCGAGACAGGGGTACTTTCTTT. Translating it yields CASGHRDRGTFF.

This clone was seen once. The rearrangement uses TRBV7-2 and TRBJ2-5; D call uncertain. This CDR3 has 16 amino acids. Germline values: CDR1 SGHTA, CDR2 FQGNSA. V shed 0 bases and J shed 5 bases, with 16 bases lying between them. The CDR3: CASSLAARPGGETQYF. The CDR3, as DNA: TGTGCCAGCAGCTTAGCGGCGAGGCCGGGTGGTGAGACCCAGTACTTC.

The CDR3 reads CASSEVGSRGAYEQYF. For the CDR3, the DNA is TGTGCCAGCAGTGAAGTGGGCAGTCGGGGGGCATACGAGCAGTACTTC. V and J are TRBV2 and TRBJ2-7; D is possibly TRBD2 (7 bases). V dropped 1 base and J dropped 4 bases, with 17 bases sitting between them. Germline CDR1 is SNHLY and CDR2 is FYNNEI. CDR3 size: 16 residues.

The chain joins TRBV3-1 (or the pseudogene TRBV3-2) to TRBJ1-4; no firm D call. The V and J ends lost 0 bases and 11 bases respectively, with 13 bases between them. The CDR3 sequence is 14 residues long. The germline CDR1 and CDR2 sequences are LGHDT and YNNKEL (reference sequence). CDR3 protein: CASSQDAITGKLFF. As DNA, the CDR3 is TGTGCCAGCAGCCAAGATGCGATTACGGGGAAACTGTTTTTT.

The chain recombines TRBV20-1 with TRBJ2-7; D is ambiguous. V dropped 3 bases and J dropped 1 base, with 10 bases sitting between them. In germline, CDR1 is DFQATT, CDR2 SNEGSKA (reference sequence). The CDR3 contains 13 residues. The chain's CDR3 is CSASSVLSYEQYF. The CDR3, as DNA: TGCAGTGCTAGTTCAGTCCTTTCCTACGAGCAGTACTTC.

This sequence joins TRBV7-2 and TRBJ2-6; possible D gene TRBD1, 6 bases. The CDR3 consists of 16 residues. Germline V gene sequence: CDR1 SGHTA, CDR2 FQGNSA. V lost 4 bases and J lost 3, with 13 bases in between. CDR3 DNA: TGTGCCAGCAGCTCCGGGACATTTAATGGGGCCAACGTCCTGACTTTC. The encoded protein is CASSSGTFNGANVLTF.

The rearrangement uses TRBV30 and TRBJ1-3; 7 bases match TRBD1. With V trimmed by 5 bases and J by 6 bases, 10 bases remained unmatched. Germline V lookup: CDR1 GTSNPN, CDR2 SVGIG (reference sequence). CDR3 length: 14 residues. CDR3 protein: CAWDRESGENTIYF. The CDR3 nucleotides read TGTGCCTGGGACAGGGAATCGGGCGAAAACACCATATATTTT.

This rearrangement joins TRBV19 to TRBJ1-4; unclear D gene. Deletions cut 1 base from V and 3 bases from J, with 9 bases between. This CDR3 comprises 15 residues. Germline CDR1 and CDR2: LNHDA and SQIVND (reference sequence). The CDR3: CASSIAGVANEKLFF. Written as DNA, the CDR3 is TGTGCCAGTAGTATAGCCGGGGTAGCTAATGAAAAACTGTTTTTT.

The rearrangement links TRBV30 to TRBJ2-2; D may be TRBD2 (6 bases). Trimming pared 2 bases from V and 5 bases from J, leaving 15 bases between. The CDR3 loop spans 15 amino acids. Germline-derived CDR1 and CDR2 are GTSNPN and SVGIG (reference sequence). The CDR3 protein is CAWSRVGLGTGELFF. The CDR3 DNA sequence: TGTGCCTGGAGTAGAGTGGGACTGGGGACCGGGGAGCTGTTTTTT.

The genes are TRBV30 and TRBJ1-5; 7 nucleotides match TRBD1. V lost 1 base and J lost 4; bases outside the gene matches: 7. Germline CDR1 and CDR2: GTSNPN and SVGIG (reference sequence). CDR3 length equals 15 residues. CDR3 DNA: TGTGCCTGGAGTGGTGACAGGGTCTGGAATCAGCCCCAGCATTTT. This translates into CAWSGDRVWNQPQHF.

V usage is TRBV23-1 and J usage is TRBJ1-4; a weak D match, TRBD1 (5 bases). TRBV23-1 carries the ORF label, with uncertain function. The ends were cut back, 8 bases at V and 10 bases at J, with 14 bases in the middle. This CDR3 comprises 12 residues. The CDR3 region is CASLGGDGKLFF. CDR3 in DNA: TGCGCCAGCCTGGGGGGTGACGGAAAACTGTTTTTT.

This chain joins TRBV12-3 or TRBV12-4 and TRBJ2-5; D gene uncertain. The CDR3 runs to 11 residues. V shed 5 bases and J shed 5 bases, with 6 bases lying between them. In DNA form, the CDR3 reads TGTGCCAGCAGTCCCTATGAGACCCAGTACTTC. It codes for CASSPYETQYF.

The chain recombines TRBV6-5 with TRBJ2-5; perhaps TRBD2 as D (6 bases). With 6 bases removed from V and 4 bases from J, the gap between germline ends came to 9 bases. CDR1 and CDR2 from the germline V gene are MNHEY and SVGAGI. This CDR3 spans 12 amino acids. Written as DNA, the CDR3 is TGTGCCAGCAGGGGACTGGTAGAGACCCAGTACTTC. This encodes CASRGLVETQYF.

The count of this clone is one. The J gene is TRBJ2-3, the V gene TRBV13, with 8 bases matching TRBD1. Germline trimming cut 5 bases from V and 4 bases from J; bases unmatched to any gene: 14. Per the germline V gene, CDR1 is PRHDT and CDR2 is FYEKMQ (reference sequence). This CDR3 has 17 residues. The CDR3 is CASSPRQGPSGSDTQYF. Here the CDR3 DNA reads TGTGCCAGCAGCCCCCGACAGGGGCCGAGTGGCTCAGATACGCAGTATTTT. The full variable domain, its missing parts supplied by reference TRBV13 and TRBJ2-3, is AAGVIQSPRHLIKEKRETATLKCYPIPRHDTVYWYQQGPGQDPQFLISFYEKMQSDKGSIPDRFSAQQFSDYHSELNMSSLELGDSALYFCASSPRQGPSGSDTQYFGPGTRLTVL.

This sequence joins TRBV27 and TRBJ2-7; D is unclear. Germline-derived CDR1 and CDR2 are MNHEY and SMNVEV (reference sequence). This CDR3 spans 12 amino acids. V was shortened by 10 bases and J by 6 bases, with 16 bases between the two germline ends. The CDR3 DNA follows: TGTGCCACGTGGGCCCCGATGGGCGAGCAGTACTTC. Protein: CATWAPMGEQYF.

The chain carries TRBV11-2 and TRBJ2-5, with D tentatively TRBD1 (5 bases). The CDR3 covers 15 residues. V was clipped by 2 bases and J by 1 base, with 11 bases between them. Germline V gene sequence: CDR1 SGHAT, CDR2 FQNNGV. The CDR3 region has the DNA TGTGCCAGCAGCTTATATCTGGGGCCCCAAGAGACCCAGTACTTC. This sequence encodes CASSLYLGPQETQYF.

CDR3 coding DNA: TGTGCCATCGGACAGGGGAACACTGAAGCTTTCTTT. Translated, it gives CAIGQGNTEAFF. The genes are TRBV10-3 and TRBJ1-1, with 8 nucleotides matching TRBD1. From germline, CDR1 is ENHRY and CDR2 SYGVKD. CDR3 length: 12 residues. After removal of 8 bases from V and 1 base from J, the junction contained 0 bases not matched to a gene.

The V and J genes are TRBV12-3 or TRBV12-4 and TRBJ2-2; no firm D call. Trimming took 5 bases from V and 5 from J, leaving 6 bases between them. This CDR3 comprises 12 residues. The chain's CDR3 is CASSRETGELFF. Written as DNA, the CDR3 is TGTGCCAGCAGTAGAGAAACCGGGGAGCTGTTTTTT.

The CDR3 here is CASIKHRDSIPSSTEAFF. The DNA for the CDR3 is TGTGCCAGCATCAAACATCGGGACAGCATTCCCTCGAGCACTGAAGCTTTCTTT. V usage is TRBV7-9 and J usage is TRBJ1-1; the match to TRBD1 covers 7 bases. The CDR3 has 18 residues. Germline V gives CDR1 SEHNR, CDR2 FQNEAQ (reference sequence). With 7 bases clipped from V and 4 bases from J, the junction kept 21 bases outside the gene matches.

This clone occurred once. V is TRBV28 and J is TRBJ2-2; TRBD2 aligns across 10 bases. Germline V gives CDR1 MDHEN, CDR2 SYDVKM. The CDR3 consists of 22 residues. The ends lost 5 bases at V and 6 bases at J; junction bases unmatched: 27. The CDR3 loop is CASSPGGWLAGVTGQVAGELFF. DNA of the CDR3: TGTGCCAGCAGTCCCGGTGGATGGCTAGCGGGAGTTACGGGTCAGGTTGCCGGGGAGCTGTTTTTT.

The rearrangement joins TRBV6-4 to TRBJ2-3; 7 bases fit TRBD1. Trimming at V came to 4 bases and at J to 5 bases, leaving 3 bases not matched to a gene. CDR3 length: 13 residues. Germline V gene sequence: CDR1 MRHNA, CDR2 SNTAGT. The CDR3, as DNA: TGTGCCAGCAGTGGACAGGGCGGAGATACGCAGTATTTT. This sequence encodes CASSGQGGDTQYF.

The V and J genes are TRBV7-9 and TRBJ1-5, with TRBD1 matching over 8 bases. CDR1 and CDR2 from the germline V gene are SEHNR and FQNEAQ (reference sequence). V trimming: 5 bases; J trimming: 1 base; junction bases outside the gene matches: 1. This CDR3 is 14 amino acids long. CDR3 DNA: TGTGCCAGCAGCCGGACAGGGAGCAATCAGCCCCAGCATTTT. Its protein product is CASSRTGSNQPQHF.

The chain employs TRBV7-8 and TRBJ2-7, with 10 positions matching TRBD2. The CDR3 has 16 residues. The germline V gene encodes CDR1 SGHVS and CDR2 FQNEAQ. Unmatched junction bases numbered 11, after V lost 5 bases and J lost 4 bases. This CDR3 reads CASSPPHSGRPYEQYF. In DNA form, the CDR3 reads TGTGCCAGCAGCCCCCCCCATAGCGGGAGGCCTTACGAGCAGTACTTC.

The chain recombines TRBV7-2 with TRBJ2-3, with 9 bases fitting TRBD2. Germline V gene sequence: CDR1 SGHTA, CDR2 FQGNSA. V dropped 1 base and J dropped 0; count of bases not matched to a gene: 5. This CDR3 is built from 17 residues. The CDR3, as DNA: TGTGCCAGCAGCTTAGTCGCGGGGGGGGTCAGCACAGATACGCAGTATTTT. Its protein is CASSLVAGGVSTDTQYF.